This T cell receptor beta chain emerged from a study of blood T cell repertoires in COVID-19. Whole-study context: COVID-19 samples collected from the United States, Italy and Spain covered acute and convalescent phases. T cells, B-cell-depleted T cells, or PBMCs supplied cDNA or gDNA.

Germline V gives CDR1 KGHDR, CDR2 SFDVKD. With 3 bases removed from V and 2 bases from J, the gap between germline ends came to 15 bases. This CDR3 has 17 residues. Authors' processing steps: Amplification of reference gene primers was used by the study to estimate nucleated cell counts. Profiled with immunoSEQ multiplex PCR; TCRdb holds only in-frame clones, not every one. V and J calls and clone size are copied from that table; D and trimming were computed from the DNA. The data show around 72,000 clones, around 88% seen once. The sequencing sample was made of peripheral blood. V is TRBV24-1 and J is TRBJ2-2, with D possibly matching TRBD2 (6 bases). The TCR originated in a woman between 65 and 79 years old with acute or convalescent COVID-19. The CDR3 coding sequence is TGTGCCACCAGTGATCTAGGAGGACTATTAAACACCGGGGAGCTGTTTTTT. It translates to CATSDLGGLLNTGELFF.